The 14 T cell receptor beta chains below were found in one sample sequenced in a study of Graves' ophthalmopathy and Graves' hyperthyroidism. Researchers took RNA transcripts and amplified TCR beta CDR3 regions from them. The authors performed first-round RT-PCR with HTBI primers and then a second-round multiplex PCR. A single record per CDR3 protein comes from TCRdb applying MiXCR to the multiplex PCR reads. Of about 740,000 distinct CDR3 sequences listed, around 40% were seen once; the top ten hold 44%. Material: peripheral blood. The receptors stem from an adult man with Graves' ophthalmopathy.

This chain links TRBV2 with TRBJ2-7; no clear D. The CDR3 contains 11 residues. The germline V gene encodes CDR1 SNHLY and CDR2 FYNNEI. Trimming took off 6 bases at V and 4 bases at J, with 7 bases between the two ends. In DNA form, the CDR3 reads TGTGCCAGCAGCAAAGAATACGAGCAGTACTTC. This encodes CASSKEYEQYF.

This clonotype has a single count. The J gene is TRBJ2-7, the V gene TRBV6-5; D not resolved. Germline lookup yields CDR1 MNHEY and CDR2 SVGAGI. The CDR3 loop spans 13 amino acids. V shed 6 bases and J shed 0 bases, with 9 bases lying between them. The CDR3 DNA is TGTGCCAGCAGCCGCCTTAGCTCCTACGAGCAGTACTTC. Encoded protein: CASSRLSSYEQYF.

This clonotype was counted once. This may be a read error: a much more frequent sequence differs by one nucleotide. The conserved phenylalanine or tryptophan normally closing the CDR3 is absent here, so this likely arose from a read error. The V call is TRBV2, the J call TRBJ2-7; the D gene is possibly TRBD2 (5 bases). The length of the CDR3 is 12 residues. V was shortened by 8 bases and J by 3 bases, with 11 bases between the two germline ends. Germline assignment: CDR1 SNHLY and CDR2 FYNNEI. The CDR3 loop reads CASREGYYEQYL. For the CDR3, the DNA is TGTGCCAGCCGCGAGGGCTACTACGAGCAGTACTTA.

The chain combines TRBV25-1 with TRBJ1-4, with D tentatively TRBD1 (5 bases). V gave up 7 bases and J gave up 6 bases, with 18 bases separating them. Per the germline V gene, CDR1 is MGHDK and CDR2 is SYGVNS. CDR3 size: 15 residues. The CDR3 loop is CASTMTAGRDEKLFF. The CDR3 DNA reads TGTGCCAGCACCATGACGGCAGGGAGGGATGAAAAACTGTTTTTT.

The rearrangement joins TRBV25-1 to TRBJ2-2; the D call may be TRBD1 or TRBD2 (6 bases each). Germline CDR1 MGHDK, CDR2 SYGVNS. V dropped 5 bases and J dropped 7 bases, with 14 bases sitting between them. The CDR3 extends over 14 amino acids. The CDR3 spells CASSYMGGNGELFF. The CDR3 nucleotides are TGTGCCAGCAGTTACATGGGGGGCAACGGGGAGCTGTTTTTT.

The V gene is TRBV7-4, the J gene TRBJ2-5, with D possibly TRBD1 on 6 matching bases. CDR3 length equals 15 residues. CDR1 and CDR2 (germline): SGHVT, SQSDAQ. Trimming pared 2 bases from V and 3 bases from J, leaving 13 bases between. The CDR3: CASSLRGGIEETQYF. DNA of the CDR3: TGTGCCAGCAGCTTAAGAGGGGGAATAGAAGAGACCCAGTACTTC.

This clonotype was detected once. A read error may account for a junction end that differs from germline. The CDR3 loop reads CASGLVGKTGGAVSETQYF. The DNA of the CDR3 is TGTGCCAGCGGCTTAGTTGGAAAAACAGGGGGCGCAGTGTCGGAGACCCAGTACTTC. The chain is built from TRBV7-8 and TRBJ2-5; 9 nucleotides agree with TRBD1. CDR1 and CDR2 (germline): SGHVS, FQNEAQ. This CDR3 has 19 amino acids.

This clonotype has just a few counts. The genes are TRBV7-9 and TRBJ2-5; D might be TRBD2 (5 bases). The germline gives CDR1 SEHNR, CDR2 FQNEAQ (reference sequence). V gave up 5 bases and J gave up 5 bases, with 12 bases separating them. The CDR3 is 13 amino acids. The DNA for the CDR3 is TGTGCCAGCAGCCCTAGCTTATCGGAGACCCAGTACTTC. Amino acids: CASSPSLSETQYF.

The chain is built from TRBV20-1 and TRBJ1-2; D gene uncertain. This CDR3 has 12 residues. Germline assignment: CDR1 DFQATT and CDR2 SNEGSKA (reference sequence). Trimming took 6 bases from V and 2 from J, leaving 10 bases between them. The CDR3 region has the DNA TGCAGTGCCGGTCCTGAGAACTATGGCTACACCTTC. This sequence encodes CSAGPENYGYTF.

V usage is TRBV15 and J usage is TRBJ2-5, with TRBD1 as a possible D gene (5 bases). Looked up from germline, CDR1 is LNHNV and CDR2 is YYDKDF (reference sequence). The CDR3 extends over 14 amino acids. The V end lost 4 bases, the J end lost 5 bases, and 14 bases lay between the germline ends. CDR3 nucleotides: TGTGCCACCAGCACTTGGACACCTTCCGAGACCCAGTACTTC. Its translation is CATSTWTPSETQYF. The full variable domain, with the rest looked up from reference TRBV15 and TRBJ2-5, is DAMVIQNPRYQVTQFGKPVTLSCSQTLNHNVMYWYQQKSSQAPKLLFHYYDKDFNNEADTPDNFQSRRPNTSFCFLDIRSPGLGDTAMYLCATSTWTPSETQYFGPGTRLLVL.

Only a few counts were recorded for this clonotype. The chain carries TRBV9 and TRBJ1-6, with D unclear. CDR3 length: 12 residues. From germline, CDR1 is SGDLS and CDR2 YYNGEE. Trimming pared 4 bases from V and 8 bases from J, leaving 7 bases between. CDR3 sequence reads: CASSRPYSPLHF. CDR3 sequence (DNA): TGTGCCAGCAGCCGACCCTATTCACCCCTCCACTTT.

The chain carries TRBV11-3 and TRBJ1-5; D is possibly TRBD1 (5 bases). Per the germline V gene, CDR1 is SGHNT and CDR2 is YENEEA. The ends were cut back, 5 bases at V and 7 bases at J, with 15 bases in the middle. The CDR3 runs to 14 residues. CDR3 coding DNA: TGTGCCAGCAGCCAAGGTGGGGGGTTGCAGCCCCAGCATTTT. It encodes CASSQGGGLQPQHF. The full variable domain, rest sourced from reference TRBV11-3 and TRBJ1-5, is EAGVVQSPRYKIIEKKQPVAFWCNPISGHNTLYWYLQNLGQGPELLIRYENEEAVDDSQLPKDRFSAERLKGVDSTLKIQPAELGDSAVYLCASSQGGGLQPQHFGDGTRLSIL.

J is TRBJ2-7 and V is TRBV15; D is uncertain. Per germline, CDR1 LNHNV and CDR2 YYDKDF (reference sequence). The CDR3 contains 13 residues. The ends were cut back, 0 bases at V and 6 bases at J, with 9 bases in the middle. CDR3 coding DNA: TGTGCCACCAGCAGAGACAGGTTGGCCGAGCAGTACTTC. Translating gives CATSRDRLAEQYF.

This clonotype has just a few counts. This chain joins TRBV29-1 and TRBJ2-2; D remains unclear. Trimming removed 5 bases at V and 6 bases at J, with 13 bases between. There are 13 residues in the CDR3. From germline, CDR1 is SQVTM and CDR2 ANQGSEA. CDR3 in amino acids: CSVYDSLSGELFF. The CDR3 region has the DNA TGCAGCGTTTATGATTCACTATCCGGGGAGCTGTTTTTT.